The subject of this entry is one T cell receptor beta chain. Data came from immunoSEQ multiplex PCR; TCRdb stores just in-frame clones and leaves some out. The sample holds 150,000 to 200,000 clones, roughly 90% seen once. The V segment lost 8 bases and the J segment 5 bases; nucleotides outside the gene matches: 4. The CDR3 length is 12 residues. Germline V gene sequence: CDR1 SNHLY, CDR2 FYNNEI. The sample originates from a study of control samples from healthy donors and cancer patients. Specimen: blood. The receptor was isolated from a man aged 25-45 years in good health. This chain joins TRBV2 and TRBJ1-2; 8 nucleotides line up with TRBD1. CDR3 sequence (DNA): TGTGCCAGCTGGACAGGGTATTATGGCTACACCTTC. The encoded protein is CASWTGYYGYTF.